This T cell receptor beta chain was observed in a study of CD8+CD57+ T cells in acquired aplastic anemia. Genomic DNA acted as the template from which TCR beta VDJ combination and CDR3 sequence profiling were carried out. TCRdb itself ran the reads through MiXCR, one entry per CDR3 protein. This table holds 30,000 to 40,000 distinct CDR3 sequences, more than 75% found once. The TCR sequence derives from a human donor in good health, serving as a control. The sample was sorted CD4+, CD8+, or CD8+CD57+ T cells (not recorded which) from PBMCs.

The CDR3 DNA reads TGTGCCAGCAGTTTTTGGGACAGAGGCGGCTACACCTTC. Translated: CASSFWDRGGYTF. The V gene is TRBV12-3 or TRBV12-4, the J gene TRBJ1-2; 7 bases agree with TRBD1. This CDR3 has 13 amino acids. With V trimmed by 3 bases and J by 8 bases, 6 bases remained unmatched.